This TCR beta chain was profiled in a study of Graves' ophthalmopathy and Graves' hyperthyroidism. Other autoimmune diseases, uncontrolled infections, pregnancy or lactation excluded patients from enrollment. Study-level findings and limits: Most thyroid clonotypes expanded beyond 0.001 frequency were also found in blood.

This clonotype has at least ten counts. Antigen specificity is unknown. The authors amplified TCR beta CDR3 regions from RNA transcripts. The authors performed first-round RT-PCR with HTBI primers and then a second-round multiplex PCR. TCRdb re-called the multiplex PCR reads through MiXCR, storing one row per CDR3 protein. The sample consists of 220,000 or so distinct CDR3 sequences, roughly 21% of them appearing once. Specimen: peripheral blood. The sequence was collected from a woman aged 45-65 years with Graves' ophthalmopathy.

CDR3 nucleotides: TGCGCCAGCAGGCCTGGACAGCTCTACGAGCAGTACTTC. Protein sequence: CASRPGQLYEQYF. The chain links TRBV5-1 to TRBJ2-7, with D maybe TRBD1 (6 bases). Germline loops: CDR1 SGHRS, CDR2 YFSETQ. Trimming cost V 5 bases and J 3 bases, with 12 bases left between them. This CDR3 contains 13 residues.